The rows below give T cell receptor beta chains drawn from one sample of a study of blood T cell repertoires in COVID-19. TCRdb keeps only in-frame clones here, not all; method: immunoSEQ multiplex PCR. The sample carries around 280,000 clones, almost 90% recorded once. The sample taken for sequencing was PBMCs or T cells enriched from blood (not recorded which). All receptors come from a woman between 18 and 29 years old with acute COVID-19. CDR3s include the opening cysteine and the closing phenylalanine or tryptophan. D genes are given only for firm matches. Rows may omit the clone size; those that give it use once, few, many or a size class.

len | j_gene | d_gene | v_gene | abundance | CDR3aa | CDR3nt
11 | TRBJ1-3 | NA | TRBV20-1 | NA | CSTLHGNTIYF | TGCAGTACCCTTCACGGGAACACCATATATTTT
16 | TRBJ2-3 | TRBD2 | TRBV27 | NA | CASNSAGGVLTDTQYF | TGTGCCAGCAACTCCGCGGGAGGGGTCCTCACAGATACGCAGTATTTT
14 | TRBJ2-3 | NA | TRBV19 | NA | CASSSRGLGDTQYF | TGTGCCAGTAGTAGCAGGGGTCTTGGGGATACGCAGTATTTT
17 | TRBJ2-2 | TRBD1 | TRBV7-9 | NA | CASSLTGTGINTGELFF | TGTGCCAGCAGCTTAACCGGGACAGGGATTAACACCGGGGAGCTGTTTTTT
14 | TRBJ2-1 | TRBD1 | TRBV19 | NA | CASGRDRGYNEQFF | TGTGCCAGTGGACGGGACAGGGGATACAATGAGCAGTTCTTC
14 | TRBJ2-1 | TRBD2 | TRBV28 | NA | CATSLAGGTNEQFF | TGTGCCACCAGTCTAGCGGGAGGTACCAATGAGCAGTTCTTC
15 | TRBJ1-1 | NA | TRBV5-6 | NA | CASSLAPQDYTEAFF | TGTGCCAGCAGCTTGGCCCCGCAGGACTACACTGAAGCTTTCTTT
15 | TRBJ1-5 | TRBD1 | TRBV7-9 | NA | CASSSGTGGNQPQHF | TGTGCCAGCAGCTCGGGGACAGGGGGCAATCAGCCCCAGCATTTT
15 | TRBJ2-5 | TRBD2 | TRBV4-1 | NA | CASSQDPGTSPAQYF | TGCGCCAGCAGCCAAGACCCCGGGACTAGCCCAGCTCAGTACTTC
14 | TRBJ1-1 | NA | TRBV5-5 | NA | CASSLRRVNTEAFF | TGTGCCAGCAGCTTGCGAAGAGTGAACACTGAAGCTTTCTTT
15 | TRBJ2-5 | NA | TRBV28 | once | CASSFKSGYQETQYF | TGTGCCAGCAGTTTTAAATCAGGGTACCAAGAGACCCAGTACTTC
15 | TRBJ2-7 | TRBD2 | TRBV28 | NA | CASSLYGGSGLEQYF | TGTGCCAGCAGTTTATACGGCGGGAGCGGGCTCGAGCAGTACTTC
17 | TRBJ2-5 | TRBD1 | TRBV5-1 | NA | CASSLSPTGSTQETQYF | TGCGCCAGCAGCTTGTCCCCGACAGGGTCAACCCAAGAGACCCAGTACTTC
15 | TRBJ2-2 | NA | TRBV7-9 | NA | CASSSPGLNTGELFF | TGTGCCAGCAGCTCGCCGGGACTCAACACCGGGGAGCTGTTTTTT
13 | TRBJ2-2 | NA | TRBV6-5 | NA | CASSAIGDGELFF | TGTGCCAGCAGCGCCATCGGGGATGGGGAGCTGTTTTTT
14 | TRBJ1-2 | TRBD1 | TRBV11-2 | NA | CASRGTGGLYGYTF | TGTGCCAGCAGGGGGACAGGGGGCCTATATGGCTACACCTTC